The 4 T cell receptor beta chains presented below share a single source sample, sequenced in a study of cytomegalovirus exposure and HLA in healthy donors. Amplification used 60 Vbeta primers and 13 Jbeta primers. This table comes from immunoSEQ multiplex PCR, and its TCRdb copy is limited to in-frame clones, with some not included. The top ten hold under 3.5% of the sample, which has around 120,000 clones, approximately 80% seen once. The specimen sequenced was PBMCs. Receptor source: a male donor in good health and CMV-seronegative.

This CDR3 reads CASSHHGQGASEKLFF. CDR3 nucleotide sequence: TGTGCCAGCAGCCATCACGGACAGGGAGCGAGTGAAAAACTGTTTTTT. This chain connects TRBV14 to TRBJ1-4; TRBD1 aligns across 8 bases. The CDR3 is 16 amino acids. With 3 bases clipped from V and 7 bases from J, the junction kept 10 bases outside the gene matches. The germline gives CDR1 SGHDN, CDR2 FVKESK.

This rearrangement joins TRBV5-4 to TRBJ2-5; a weak D match, TRBD1 (6 bases). V was trimmed by 4 bases and J by 2 bases, leaving 18 bases between them. The germline V gene has CDR1 SGHNT and CDR2 YYREEE (reference sequence). The CDR3 consists of 16 residues. CDR3 nucleotides: TGTGCCAGCAGCCGGCGTGGGGACACCCGGCAAGAGACCCAGTACTTC. Translating gives CASSRRGDTRQETQYF.

The chain is built from TRBV7-2 and TRBJ1-1; D might be TRBD1 (6 bases). Germline V gives CDR1 SGHTA, CDR2 FQGNSA. The germline V and J ends were trimmed by 0 bases and 4 bases, with 12 bases remaining between them. This CDR3 has 15 amino acids. The CDR3 sequence: CASSLAFGGATEAFF. In DNA form, the CDR3 reads TGTGCCAGCAGCTTAGCGTTCGGGGGGGCCACTGAAGCTTTCTTT.

This chain links TRBV7-6 with TRBJ2-5, with TRBD2 as a possible D gene (5 bases). Trimming removed 4 bases at V and 4 bases at J, with 19 bases between. The germline V gene encodes CDR1 SGHVS and CDR2 FNYEAQ. The CDR3 spans 16 residues. CDR3 bases: TGTGCCAGCAGCTCCCTACGTGGACTCACAGTAGAGACCCAGTACTTC. Its protein is CASSSLRGLTVETQYF.